This T cell receptor beta chain derives from a study of early T cells in non-severe SARS-CoV-2 infection. Study-wide results and caveats: CD4 and private specificities were missed by VDJdb matching, which favored anti-spike CD8 responses.

This clonotype was seen at least ten times. What it recognizes is unknown. The CDR3 covers 14 residues. Germline V CDR1 and CDR2: LNHDA, SQIVND (reference sequence). V was clipped by 6 bases and J by 10 bases; unmatched bases: 9. TCRdb independently ran MiXCR on the 5' RACE reads; one entry per CDR3 protein. This sample has some 22,000 distinct CDR3 sequences, with about 4% found just once. The sequence was collected from an adult who was a healthcare worker with PCR-confirmed SARS-CoV-2 infection or an uninfected control (not recorded which). Material: whole blood. This chain joins TRBV19 and TRBJ2-5; 12 bases agree with TRBD2. The CDR3 here is CASRSTSGGEVQYF. In nucleotides, the CDR3 is TGTGCCAGTAGATCGACTAGCGGGGGCGAGGTCCAGTACTTC.